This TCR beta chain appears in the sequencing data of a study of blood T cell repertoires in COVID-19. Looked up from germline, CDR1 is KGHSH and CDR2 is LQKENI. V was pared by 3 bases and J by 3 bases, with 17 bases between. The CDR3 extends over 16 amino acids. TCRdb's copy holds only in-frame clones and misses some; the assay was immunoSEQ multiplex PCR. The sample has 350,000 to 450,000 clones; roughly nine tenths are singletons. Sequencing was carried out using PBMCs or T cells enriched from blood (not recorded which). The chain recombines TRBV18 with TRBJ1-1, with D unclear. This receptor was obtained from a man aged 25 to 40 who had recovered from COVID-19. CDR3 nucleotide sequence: TGTGCCAGCTCACCCCCCAACGAGGTTCCGGACACTGAAGCTTTCTTT. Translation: CASSPPNEVPDTEAFF.